The clone carrying this TCR beta chain was counted a few times. Antigen unknown. Method: immunoSEQ multiplex PCR; TCRdb's copy keeps in-frame clones and lacks some. The table shows 69,000 or so clones, with roughly 86% occurring only once. The entry originates in a study of OX40 agonist ivuxolimab in advanced cancers. Overall study context: Males comprised approximately 84% of the group, whose mean age was approximately 60 years (range roughly 20 to 90). Partial responses, seen in three patients, involved one hepatocellular carcinoma and two cutaneous melanomas.

Sampling of blood occurred at baseline, cycle 4 day 1, and cycle 7 day 1. Study outcomes and limitations: In the 0.1-3.0 mg/kg groups, partial responders showed among the lowest expansion.

The receptor was derived from an adult with an advanced solid tumor such as melanoma, head and neck, liver or kidney cancer. Sequences were derived from CD4+ or CD8+ T cells sorted from blood, sampled in a trial of the OX40 agonist ivuxolimab.

The chain's CDR3 is CASSPRLGDTQYF. CDR3 in DNA: TGTGCCAGCAGCCCCAGACTAGGCGATACGCAGTATTTT. The chain recombines TRBV2 with TRBJ2-3; maybe TRBD2 (6 bases). Germline CDR1 is SNHLY and CDR2 is FYNNEI. The CDR3 contains 13 residues. V was cut by 6 bases and J by 6 bases, with 13 bases left in between.